These T cell receptor beta chains were read from a single sample in a study of CD8 T cells in ankylosing spondylitis. MiXCR was run by TCRdb on the 5' RACE reads, yielding one entry per CDR3 protein. The sample lists 45,000 or so distinct CDR3 sequences, about 11% occurring once. Sample: blood, either unsorted or a sorted T cell fraction (not recorded which). The receptors come from a male donor with ankylosing spondylitis or in good health (not recorded which). The CDR3 runs from the conserved cysteine through the conserved F or W. D genes are given only for firm matches. Size is omitted from some rows. Given values are once, few, many or a class for expanded clones.

v_call	j_call	clone_size	d_call	cdr3_aa	cdr3_nt
TRBV7-2	TRBJ2-3	.	.	CASSQGGADTQYF	TGTGCCAGCAGCCAAGGGGGGGCAGATACGCAGTATTTT
TRBV29-1	TRBJ2-2	few	.	CSVGPTAGELFF	TGCAGCGTTGGCCCTACCGCCGGGGAGCTGTTTTTT
TRBV20-1	TRBJ2-2	many	.	CSARIKSGQGTNTGELFF	TGCAGTGCTAGAATTAAGTCCGGTCAGGGAACGAACACCGGGGAGCTGTTTTTT
TRBV10-3	TRBJ2-2	many	TRBD1	CAISGRDRRAGELFF	TGTGCCATCAGTGGCCGGGACAGGAGAGCCGGGGAGCTGTTTTTT
TRBV5-6	TRBJ1-6	many	.	CASSLDRGPNSPLHF	TGTGCCAGCAGCTTGGATCGGGGACCAAATTCACCCCTCCACTTT
TRBV11-2	TRBJ2-7	.	.	CASSRGPGVEQYF	TGTGCCAGCAGCAGGGGGCCGGGGGTCGAGCAGTACTTC
TRBV7-9	TRBJ1-4	.	.	CASSFRVNEKLFF	TGTGCCAGCAGCTTCAGGGTGAACGAAAAACTGTTTTTT
TRBV5-1	TRBJ2-2	few	TRBD1	CASSLGIGTAAGELFF	TGCGCCAGCAGCCTGGGAATCGGGACAGCAGCCGGGGAGCTGTTTTTT
TRBV30	TRBJ1-1	few	.	CAWTPGPLLGSTEAFF	TGTGCCTGGACCCCGGGACCTCTCCTCGGTAGCACTGAAGCTTTCTTT
TRBV25-1	TRBJ1-2	many	.	CASSVPEGYGYTF	TGTGCCAGCAGTGTCCCCGAGGGCTATGGCTACACCTTC
TRBV29-1	TRBJ1-2	many	.	CSVEVGIASYGYTF	TGCAGCGTTGAAGTGGGGATCGCAAGCTATGGCTACACCTTC
TRBV29-1	TRBJ2-7	many	TRBD1	CSVASTGEHEQYF	TGCAGCGTTGCCTCAACAGGGGAGCACGAGCAGTACTTC
TRBV12-3/TRBV12-4	TRBJ1-6	.	.	CASSLGVIASPLHF	TGTGCCAGCAGCCTTGGGGTTATAGCATCACCCCTCCACTTT
TRBV28	TRBJ2-7	many	TRBD1	CASSLLGDRAYEQYF	TGTGCCAGCAGCCTACTCGGGGACAGAGCTTACGAGCAGTACTTC
TRBV20-1	TRBJ2-2	.	.	CSAQSLNTGELFF	TGCAGTGCCCAGAGCCTGAACACCGGGGAGCTGTTTTTT
TRBV18	TRBJ1-2	few	TRBD1	CASSPPTGQVNNGYTF	TGTGCCAGCTCACCACCCACGGGACAGGTCAACAATGGCTACACCTTC
TRBV9	TRBJ2-3	many	.	CASSVVGDTQYF	TGTGCCAGCAGCGTAGTTGGAGATACGCAGTATTTT
TRBV29-1	TRBJ2-2	many	TRBD1	CSVGGQGAGELFF	TGCAGCGTTGGGGGACAGGGAGCCGGGGAGCTGTTTTTT
TRBV29-1	TRBJ1-2	many	TRBD1	CSVDLGTGGNYGYTF	TGCAGCGTTGATTTGGGGACAGGGGGAAACTATGGCTACACCTTC
TRBV7-9	TRBJ1-4	.	.	CASSFGDLATNEKLFF	TGTGCCAGCAGCTTTGGGGATTTAGCAACTAATGAAAAACTGTTTTTT
TRBV7-6	TRBJ1-4	few	.	CASQRDPTNEKLFF	TGTGCCAGCCAGAGAGACCCAACTAATGAAAAACTGTTTTTT
TRBV20-1	TRBJ2-2	.	TRBD1	CSARRQGETGELFF	TGCAGTGCTAGAAGACAGGGCGAGACCGGGGAGCTGTTTTTT
TRBV12-3/TRBV12-4	TRBJ1-1	many	.	CASRRAVSTEAFF	TGTGCCAGCAGGCGGGCAGTCTCCACTGAAGCTTTCTTT
TRBV11-2	TRBJ1-3	.	.	CASSLVPGFSNTIYF	TGTGCCAGCAGCTTAGTTCCGGGTTTTAGTAACACCATATATTTT
TRBV7-2	TRBJ2-4	many	.	CASSYRSGAKNIQYF	TGTGCCAGCAGCTATCGAAGTGGAGCCAAAAACATTCAGTACTTC
TRBV20-1	TRBJ2-5	many	.	CSSSVQETQYF	TGCAGTTCATCAGTACAAGAGACCCAGTACTTC
TRBV20-1	TRBJ1-1	few	.	CSAAGEPSNTEAFF	TGCAGTGCTGCAGGGGAGCCTTCGAACACTGAAGCTTTCTTT
TRBV6-5	TRBJ1-2	many	.	CASSIHGGNGYTF	TGTGCCAGCAGTATACATGGGGGGAACGGCTACACCTTC
TRBV12-3/TRBV12-4	TRBJ2-3	many	.	CASSFTGTDTQYF	TGTGCCAGCAGTTTTACCGGGACAGATACGCAGTATTTT